The T cell receptor beta chain under discussion was sequenced for a study of OX40 agonist ivuxolimab in advanced cancers. Turning to the study itself: Dose-escalation patients were diagnosed with hepatocellular carcinoma, melanoma, renal cell cancer or head and neck cancer.

Points on this clone: Its antigen is as yet unknown.

Assay: immunoSEQ multiplex PCR; the TCRdb copy retains only in-frame clones and omits some. The sample shows under 90,000 clones, more than 80% of them seen only once. Points from the study as a whole: CD4+ and CD8+ blood T cells expanded clonally by week 6 at 0.1 to 3.0 mg/kg. Researchers did not establish what antigens the expanded peripheral T cells target. Some nonresponders also had low normalized T-cell clonal expansion.

The CDR3 covers 14 residues. CDR1 SGHRS and CDR2 YFSETQ come from the germline V gene. Trimming took 0 bases from V and 5 from J, leaving 11 bases between them. The material sequenced was CD4+ or CD8+ T cells sorted from blood, taken in a trial of the OX40 agonist ivuxolimab. The receptor comes from an adult with an advanced solid tumor such as melanoma, head and neck, liver or kidney cancer. V gene TRBV5-1 combines with J gene TRBJ1-1, with a possible D match to TRBD1 (5 bases). The CDR3 here is CASSLVAGQTEAFF. The CDR3 DNA is TGCGCCAGCAGCTTGGTGGCAGGGCAGACTGAAGCTTTCTTT. The full variable domain, its missing parts supplied by reference TRBV5-1 and TRBJ1-1, is KAGVTQTPRYLIKTRGQQVTLSCSPISGHRSVSWYQQTPGQGLQFLFEYFSETQRNKGNFPGRFSGRQFSNSRSEMNVSTLELGDSALYLCASSLVAGQTEAFFGQGTRLTVV.